These 12 T cell receptor beta chains share one sample of origin, sequenced in a study of identical twins' blood T cells. TCRdb recomputed calls from the 5' RACE reads with MiXCR, one row per CDR3 protein. The sample shows a few hundred thousand distinct CDR3 sequences, 25% to 35% of them seen only once. Sample: PBMCs. All receptors derive from a woman aged 18 to 50 in good health.

The rearrangement joins TRBV7-9 to TRBJ1-3; D is undetermined. Germline CDR1 and CDR2: SEHNR and FQNEAQ (reference sequence). The CDR3 has 14 residues. The V gene lost 4 bases and the J gene lost 3 bases, with 10 bases spanning the gap. The CDR3 DNA reads as TGTGCCAGCAGCTCAATCGATTTTGGAAACACCATATATTTT. Its protein product is CASSSIDFGNTIYF.

This sequence joins TRBV5-6 and TRBJ2-2; no firm D call. Germline values: CDR1 SGHDT, CDR2 YYEEEE. The CDR3 spans 16 residues. V was trimmed by 4 bases and J by 0 bases, leaving 13 bases between them. The CDR3 DNA sequence: TGTGCCAGCAGCGGTCTCTGGGCTTCGAACACCGGGGAGCTGTTTTTT. This translates into CASSGLWASNTGELFF. Using reference TRBV5-6 and TRBJ2-2 for the parts outside the CDR3, the full variable domain is DAGVTQSPTHLIKTRGQQVTLRCSPKSGHDTVSWYQQALGQGPQFIFQYYEEEERQRGNFPDRFSGHQFPNYSSELNVNALLLGDSALYLCASSGLWASNTGELFFGEGSRLTVL.

Only a few counts were recorded for this clonotype. The V gene is TRBV20-1, the J gene TRBJ1-6, with D perhaps matching TRBD1 (6 bases). Germline V gene lookup returns CDR1 DFQATT and CDR2 SNEGSKA (reference sequence). V dropped 3 bases and J dropped 3 bases, with 9 bases sitting between them. This CDR3 is 14 amino acids long. The CDR3, as DNA: TGCAGTGCTAGCAACAGGGACTATAATTCACCCCTCCACTTT. This codes for CSASNRDYNSPLHF.

A few counts support this clonotype. This chain joins TRBV29-1 and TRBJ1-1; possible D gene TRBD1, 6 bases. The V gene lost 2 bases and the J gene lost 0 bases, with 7 bases spanning the gap. CDR3 length equals 13 residues. Germline values: CDR1 SQVTM, CDR2 ANQGSEA. CDR3 protein: CSVENRVNTEAFF. CDR3 nucleotides: TGCAGCGTTGAAAACAGGGTGAACACTGAAGCTTTCTTT.

About this clonotype: This may come from a read error, since a much larger clone is one base off. The CDR3 nucleotides are TGCTTGGACCCGCGCCGAGAGGGAAACACCATATATTTT. This sequence encodes CLDPRREGNTIYF. The chain links TRBV29-1 to TRBJ1-3; D is unclear. The germline gives CDR1 SQVTM, CDR2 ANQGSEA. The CDR3 covers 13 residues.

In this sample, this clonotype turned up a few times. A read error may account for a junction end that differs from germline. The chain links TRBV20-1 to TRBJ1-1, with D unclear. CDR3 length equals 12 residues. Germline V CDR1 and CDR2: DFQATT, SNEGSKA (reference sequence). The CDR3: CSARDEGTEVFF. The CDR3 DNA reads as TGCAGTGCTAGAGATGAGGGCACTGAAGTTTTCTTT.

This clonotype was seen only a few times. The V call is TRBV7-9, the J call TRBJ2-7; D not certain. CDR1 and CDR2 (germline): SEHNR, FQNEAQ (reference sequence). Trimming shortened V by 4 bases and J by 1 base, and 11 bases separated the two germline ends. This CDR3 is built from 14 residues. CDR3 sequence (DNA): TGTGCCAGCAGCTCTCCCGGACCTTCCTACGAGCAGTACTTC. This codes for CASSSPGPSYEQYF.

Comment on this clonotype: The conserved phenylalanine or tryptophan normally closing the CDR3 is absent here, so this likely arose from a read error. The chain links TRBV25-1 to TRBJ2-2; 7 bases are a match to TRBD2. CDR3 size: 15 residues. Germline loops: CDR1 MGHDK, CDR2 SYGVNS. Trimming removed 3 bases from V and 1 base from J; junction bases left unmatched: 2. The CDR3 nucleotides read TGTGCCAGCAGTGACGCGGGAGTGAACACCGGGGAGCTGTTTTAT. This encodes CASSDAGVNTGELFY.

DNA for the CDR3: TGCAGCGTGGCAGGATCCACTGAAGCTTTCTTT. Protein sequence: CSVAGSTEAFF. The rearrangement joins TRBV29-1 to TRBJ1-1; no reliable D call. The CDR3 loop spans 11 amino acids. Trimming removed 6 bases at V and 4 bases at J, with 9 bases between. Germline CDR1 reads SQVTM; CDR2 reads ANQGSEA.

This clonotype was recorded a few times. The chain uses TRBV27 and TRBJ2-1, with 10 positions matching TRBD1. CDR3 size: 15 residues. Germline CDR1 and CDR2: MNHEY and SMNVEV (reference sequence). V was clipped by 5 bases and J by 6 bases; unmatched bases: 7. The CDR3 loop is CASSDRDRGSNEQFF. The CDR3, as DNA: TGTGCCAGCAGTGACCGGGACAGGGGTTCCAATGAGCAGTTCTTC.

This clonotype was found a few times. This chain links TRBV6-5 with TRBJ1-1, with D unresolved. The germline V gene encodes CDR1 MNHEY and CDR2 SVGAGI. CDR3 length equals 14 residues. V lost 6 bases to trimming and J lost 1 base, with 12 bases between them. The CDR3 region has the DNA TGTGCCAGCAGGGAGGGAATATGGAACACTGAAGCTTTCTTT. As protein: CASREGIWNTEAFF.

Worth noting for this clonotype: A much larger clone is a single base away; this may be a read error. The DNA of the CDR3 is TGTGCCAGCAGCCGCCGTGGCGTATCTGAAGCTTTCTTT. Its protein is CASSRRGVSEAFF. V gene TRBV6-6 combines with J gene TRBJ1-1; D not resolved. V was clipped by 6 bases and J by 6 bases, with 14 bases between them. This CDR3 region has 13 residues. The germline gives CDR1 MNHNY, CDR2 SVGAGI (reference sequence).